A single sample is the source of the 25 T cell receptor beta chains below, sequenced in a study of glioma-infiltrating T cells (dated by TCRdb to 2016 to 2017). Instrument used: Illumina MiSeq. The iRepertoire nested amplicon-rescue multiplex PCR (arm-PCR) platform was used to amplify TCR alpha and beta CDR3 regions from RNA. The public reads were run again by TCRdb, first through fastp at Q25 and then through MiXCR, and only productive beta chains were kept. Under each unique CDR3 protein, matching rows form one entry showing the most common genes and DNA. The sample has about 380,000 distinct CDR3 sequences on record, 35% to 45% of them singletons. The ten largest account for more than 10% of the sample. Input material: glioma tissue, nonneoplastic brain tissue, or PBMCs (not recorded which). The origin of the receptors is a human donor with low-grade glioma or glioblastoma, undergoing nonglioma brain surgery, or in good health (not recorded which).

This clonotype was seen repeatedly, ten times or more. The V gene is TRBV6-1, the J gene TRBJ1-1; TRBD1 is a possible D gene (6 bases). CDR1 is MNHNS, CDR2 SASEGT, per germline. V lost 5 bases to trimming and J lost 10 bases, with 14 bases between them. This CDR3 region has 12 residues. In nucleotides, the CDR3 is TGTGCCAGCAGTTATTCAACAGGGAGAGCTTTCTTT. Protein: CASSYSTGRAFF.

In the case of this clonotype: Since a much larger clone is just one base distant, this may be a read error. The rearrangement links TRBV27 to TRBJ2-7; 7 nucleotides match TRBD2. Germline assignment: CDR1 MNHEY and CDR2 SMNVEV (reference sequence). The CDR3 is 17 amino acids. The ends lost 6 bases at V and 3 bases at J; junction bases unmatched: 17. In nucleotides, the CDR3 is TGTGCCAGCAGCTCCCGGACTAGAGGGCGTGGACTCTACGAGCAGTACTTC. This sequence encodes CASSSRTRGRGLYEQYF.

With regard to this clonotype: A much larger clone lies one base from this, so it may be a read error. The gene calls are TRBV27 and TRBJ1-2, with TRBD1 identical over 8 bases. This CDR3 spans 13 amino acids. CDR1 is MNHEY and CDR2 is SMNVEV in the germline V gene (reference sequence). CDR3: CVSSYRTGYGYTF. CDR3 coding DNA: TGTGTCAGCAGTTACCGGACAGGGTATGGCTACACCTTC.

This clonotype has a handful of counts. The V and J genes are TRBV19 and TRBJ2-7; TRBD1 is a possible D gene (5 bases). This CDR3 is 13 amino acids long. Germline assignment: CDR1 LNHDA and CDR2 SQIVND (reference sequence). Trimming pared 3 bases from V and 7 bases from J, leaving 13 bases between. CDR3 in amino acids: CASSIPGLREQYF. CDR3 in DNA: TGTGCCAGTAGTATCCCAGGGTTGAGGGAGCAGTACTTC.

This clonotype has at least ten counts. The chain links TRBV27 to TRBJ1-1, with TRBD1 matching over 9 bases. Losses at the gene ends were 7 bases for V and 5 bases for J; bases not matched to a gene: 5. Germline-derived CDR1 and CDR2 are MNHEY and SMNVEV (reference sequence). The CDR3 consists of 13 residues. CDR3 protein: CASKGQGWTEAFF. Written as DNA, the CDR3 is TGTGCCAGCAAAGGACAGGGGTGGACTGAAGCTTTCTTT.

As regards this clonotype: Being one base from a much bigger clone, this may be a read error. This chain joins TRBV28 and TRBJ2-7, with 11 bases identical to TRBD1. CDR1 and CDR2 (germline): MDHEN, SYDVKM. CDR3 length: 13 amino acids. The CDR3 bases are TGTACCAGCAGTGGGGACAGGGGGTACGAGCAGTACTTC. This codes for CTSSGDRGYEQYF.

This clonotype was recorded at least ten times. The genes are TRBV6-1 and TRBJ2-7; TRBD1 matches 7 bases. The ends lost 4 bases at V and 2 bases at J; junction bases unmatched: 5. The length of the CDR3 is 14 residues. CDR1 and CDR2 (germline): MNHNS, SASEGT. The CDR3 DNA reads TGTGCCAGCAGTGCCGGGACAGTAGCCTACGAGCAGTACTTC. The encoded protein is CASSAGTVAYEQYF.

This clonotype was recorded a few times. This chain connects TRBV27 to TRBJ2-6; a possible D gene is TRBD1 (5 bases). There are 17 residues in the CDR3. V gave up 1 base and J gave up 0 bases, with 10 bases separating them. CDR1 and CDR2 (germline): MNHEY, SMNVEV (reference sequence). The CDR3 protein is CASSLLDSHSGANVLTF. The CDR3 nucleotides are TGTGCCAGCAGTTTATTAGACAGCCACTCTGGGGCCAACGTCCTGACTTTC.

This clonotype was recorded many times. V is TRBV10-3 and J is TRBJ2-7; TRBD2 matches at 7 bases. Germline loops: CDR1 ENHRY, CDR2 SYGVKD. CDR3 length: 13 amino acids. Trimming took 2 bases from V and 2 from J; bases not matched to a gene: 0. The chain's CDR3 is CAISEREAYEQYF. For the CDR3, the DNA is TGTGCCATCAGTGAGCGGGAGGCCTACGAGCAGTACTTC.

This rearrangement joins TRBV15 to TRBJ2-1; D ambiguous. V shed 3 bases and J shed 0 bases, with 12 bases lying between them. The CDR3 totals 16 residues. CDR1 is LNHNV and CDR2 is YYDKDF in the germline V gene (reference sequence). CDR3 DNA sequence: TGTGCCACCAGCAGCTCCCGAGAAAGCTCCTACAATGAGCAGTTCTTC. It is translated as CATSSSRESSYNEQFF. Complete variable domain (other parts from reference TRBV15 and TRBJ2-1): DAMVIQNPRYQVTQFGKPVTLSCSQTLNHNVMYWYQQKSSQAPKLLFHYYDKDFNNEADTPDNFQSRRPNTSFCFLDIRSPGLGDTAMYLCATSSSRESSYNEQFFGPGTRLTVL.

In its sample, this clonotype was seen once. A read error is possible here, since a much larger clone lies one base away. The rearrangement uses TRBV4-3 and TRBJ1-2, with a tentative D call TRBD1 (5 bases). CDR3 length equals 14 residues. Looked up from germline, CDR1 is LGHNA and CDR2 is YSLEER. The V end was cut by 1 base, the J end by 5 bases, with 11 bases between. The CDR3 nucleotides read TGCGCCAGCAGCCAAGGCCCGGGACCGTATGGCTACACCTTC. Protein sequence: CASSQGPGPYGYTF.

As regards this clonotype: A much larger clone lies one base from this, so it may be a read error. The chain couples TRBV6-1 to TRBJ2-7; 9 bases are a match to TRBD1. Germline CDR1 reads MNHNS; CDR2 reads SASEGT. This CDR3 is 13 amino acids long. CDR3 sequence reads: CASMGQGTYDQYF. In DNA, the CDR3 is TGTGCCAGCATGGGACAGGGTACCTACGATCAGTACTTC.

The CDR3 spells CSVVGDPMNTEAFF. The CDR3 DNA follows: TGCAGCGTTGTCGGGGACCCTATGAACACTGAAGCTTTCTTT. The chain has TRBV29-1 and TRBJ1-1, with D tentatively TRBD1 (5 bases). Germline-derived CDR1 and CDR2 are SQVTM and ANQGSEA. The V gene lost 4 bases and the J gene lost 0 bases, with 12 bases spanning the gap. This CDR3 is 14 amino acids long.

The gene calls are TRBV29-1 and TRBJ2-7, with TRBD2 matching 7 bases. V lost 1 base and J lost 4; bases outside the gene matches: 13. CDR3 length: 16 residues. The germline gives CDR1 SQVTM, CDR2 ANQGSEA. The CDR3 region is CSVEGGLFGRPYEQYF. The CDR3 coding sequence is TGCAGCGTTGAAGGGGGCTTGTTCGGGAGGCCGTACGAGCAGTACTTC.

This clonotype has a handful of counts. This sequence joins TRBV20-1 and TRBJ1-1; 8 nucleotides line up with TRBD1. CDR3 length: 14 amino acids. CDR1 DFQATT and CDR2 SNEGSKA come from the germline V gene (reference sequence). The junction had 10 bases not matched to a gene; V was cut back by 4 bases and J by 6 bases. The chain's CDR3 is CSATMVRDRPEAFF. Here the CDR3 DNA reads TGCAGTGCTACTATGGTGCGGGACAGGCCTGAAGCTTTCTTT.

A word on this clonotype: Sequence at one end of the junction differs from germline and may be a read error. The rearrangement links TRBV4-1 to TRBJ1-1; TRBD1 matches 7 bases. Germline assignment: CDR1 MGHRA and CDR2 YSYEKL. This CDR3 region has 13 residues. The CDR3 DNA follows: TGCGCCATCAGCCTCAATGACAGGGCTGGAGCTTTCTTT. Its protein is CAISLNDRAGAFF.

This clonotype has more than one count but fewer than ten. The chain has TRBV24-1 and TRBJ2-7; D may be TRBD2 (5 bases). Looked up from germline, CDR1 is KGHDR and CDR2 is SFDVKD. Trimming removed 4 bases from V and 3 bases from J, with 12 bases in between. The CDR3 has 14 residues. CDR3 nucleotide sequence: TGTGCCACCAGTGACCCCGGGGAAGGCTACGAGCAGTACTTC. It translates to CATSDPGEGYEQYF.

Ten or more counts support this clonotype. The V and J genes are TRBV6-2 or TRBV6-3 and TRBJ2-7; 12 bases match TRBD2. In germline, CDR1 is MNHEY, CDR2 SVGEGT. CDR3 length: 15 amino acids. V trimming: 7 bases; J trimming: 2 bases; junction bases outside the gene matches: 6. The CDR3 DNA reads TGTGCCAGCACCTCAGGACTAGCGGGACCCTACGAGCAGTACTTC. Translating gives CASTSGLAGPYEQYF.

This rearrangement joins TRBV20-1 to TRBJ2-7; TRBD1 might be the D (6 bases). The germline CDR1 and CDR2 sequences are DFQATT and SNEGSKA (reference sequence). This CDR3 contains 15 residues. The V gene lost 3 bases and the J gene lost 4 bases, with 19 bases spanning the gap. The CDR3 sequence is CSASPRQGIYYEQYF. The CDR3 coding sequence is TGCAGTGCTAGTCCTCGGCAGGGGATTTATTACGAGCAGTACTTC.

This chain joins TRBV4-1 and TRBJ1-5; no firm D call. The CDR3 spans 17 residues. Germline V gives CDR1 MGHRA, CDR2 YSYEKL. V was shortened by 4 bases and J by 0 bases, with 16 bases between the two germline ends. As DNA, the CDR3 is TGCGCCAGCAGCCTAGGTCGGAGTCGGGGTAGCAATCAGCCCCAGCATTTT. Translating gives CASSLGRSRGSNQPQHF.

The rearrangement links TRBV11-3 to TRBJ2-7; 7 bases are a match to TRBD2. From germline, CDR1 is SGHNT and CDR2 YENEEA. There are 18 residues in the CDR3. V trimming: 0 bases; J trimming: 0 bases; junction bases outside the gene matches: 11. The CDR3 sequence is CASSLDWRARENSYEQYF. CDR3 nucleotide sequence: TGTGCCAGCAGCTTAGATTGGAGGGCGCGGGAGAACTCCTACGAGCAGTACTTC.

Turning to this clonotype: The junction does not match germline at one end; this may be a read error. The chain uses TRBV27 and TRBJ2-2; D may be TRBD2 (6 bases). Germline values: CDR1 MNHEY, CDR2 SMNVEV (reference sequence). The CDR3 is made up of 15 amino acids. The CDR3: CASSLGGMNTGKLFF. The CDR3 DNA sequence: TGTGCCAGCAGTTTAGGCGGGATGAACACCGGGAAGCTGTTTTTT.

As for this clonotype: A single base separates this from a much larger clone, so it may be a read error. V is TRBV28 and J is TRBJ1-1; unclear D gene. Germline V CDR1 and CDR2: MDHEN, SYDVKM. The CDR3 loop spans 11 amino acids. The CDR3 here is CASSSSTEDFF. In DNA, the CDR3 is TGTGCCAGCAGTTCGTCCACTGAAGATTTCTTT. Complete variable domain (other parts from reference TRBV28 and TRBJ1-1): DVKVTQSSRYLVKRTGEKVFLECVQDMDHENMFWYRQDPGLGLRLIYFSYDVKMKEKGDIPEGYSVSREKKERFSLILESASTNQTSMYLCASSSSTEDFFGQGTRLTVV.

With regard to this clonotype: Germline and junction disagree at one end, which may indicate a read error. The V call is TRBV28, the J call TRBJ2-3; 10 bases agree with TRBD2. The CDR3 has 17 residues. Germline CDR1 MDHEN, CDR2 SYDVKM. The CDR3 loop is CACSPRTSGVRGDTQYF. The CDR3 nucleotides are TGTGCCTGCAGTCCCCGGACTAGCGGAGTGAGAGGAGATACGCAGTATTTT.

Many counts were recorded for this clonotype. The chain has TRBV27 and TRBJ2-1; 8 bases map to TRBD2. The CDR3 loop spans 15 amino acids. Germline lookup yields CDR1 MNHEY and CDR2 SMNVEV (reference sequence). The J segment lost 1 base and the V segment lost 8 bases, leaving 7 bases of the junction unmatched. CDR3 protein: CASVASGRSYNEQFF. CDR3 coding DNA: TGTGCCAGCGTGGCTAGCGGGCGTTCCTACAATGAGCAGTTCTTC.